This passage covers 24 T cell receptor beta chains from one sample sequenced in a study of blood T cells in healthy people across ages. Primers used in a second PCR of roughly 6 to 11 cycles were a sample-barcoded 5' primer and a J-beta primer mix. From the 5' RACE reads, TCRdb called clonotypes with MiXCR, one entry per CDR3 protein. The sample records over 450,000 distinct CDR3 sequences, approximately 25% being singletons. These data were also reused for a study on T cells of mothers and their children.

What was sequenced was blood. The receptors come from a boy aged 5-17 years in good health.

The chain employs TRBV29-1 and TRBJ2-7, with a tentative D call TRBD1 (6 bases). The germline CDR1 and CDR2 sequences are SQVTM and ANQGSEA. The V gene lost 7 bases and the J gene lost 0 bases, with 13 bases spanning the gap. The CDR3 extends over 13 amino acids. CDR3 region: CSARTASSYEQYF. Here the CDR3 DNA reads TGCAGCGCTCGGACAGCGAGCTCCTACGAGCAGTACTTC.

Written as DNA, the CDR3 is TGTGCCAGCAGTCTGAGGACAGGGCAGAATAGAAATGAAGCTTTCTTT. It is translated as CASSLRTGQNRNEAFF. V gene TRBV12-3 or TRBV12-4 combines with J gene TRBJ1-1, with TRBD1 matching over 8 bases. This CDR3 is 16 amino acids long. With 5 bases clipped from V and 7 bases from J, the junction kept 15 bases outside the gene matches.

The chain couples TRBV25-1 to TRBJ2-7; D gene ambiguous. The CDR3 is made up of 11 amino acids. Germline V lookup: CDR1 MGHDK, CDR2 SYGVNS. V was cut by 6 bases and J by 3 bases, with 6 bases left in between. The CDR3 DNA follows: TGTGCCAGCAGACAGCTCTACGAGCAGTACTTC. Translating gives CASRQLYEQYF.

V is TRBV6-2 or TRBV6-3 and J is TRBJ1-6; D uncertain. CDR3 length: 17 residues. The V and J ends lost 6 bases and 8 bases respectively, with 23 bases between them. Looked up from germline, CDR1 is MNHEY and CDR2 is SVGEGT. The CDR3 DNA sequence: TGTGCCAGCAGAACTAACATTATGCAGCCTCGGGATTCACCCCTCCACTTT. Amino acids: CASRTNIMQPRDSPLHF.

This clonotype was observed a few times. This chain links TRBV7-3 with TRBJ2-2; TRBD1 matches at 7 bases. Looked up from germline, CDR1 is SGHTA and CDR2 is FQGTGA. V lost 1 base to trimming and J lost 5 bases; unmatched junction nucleotides: 4. The CDR3 has 15 residues. In nucleotides, the CDR3 is TGTGCCAGCAGCTTAAGGGACAGACCTACCGGGGAGCTGTTTTTT. Residues: CASSLRDRPTGELFF.

The chain couples TRBV5-6 to TRBJ2-5, with D perhaps being TRBD1 or TRBD2 (5 bases each). The J call may not be correct, given that the DNA end is closer to TRBJ2-7. CDR3 size: 14 residues. Germline lookup yields CDR1 SGHDT and CDR2 YYEEEE. The DNA of the CDR3 is TGTGCCAGCAGCTTGCAGGGAGTCTCCTACGAGCAGTACTTC. It translates to CASSLQGVSYEQYF.

Note on this clonotype: A clone one base away is much larger, so this may be a read error. V usage is TRBV29-1 and J usage is TRBJ1-2, with 9 bases that match TRBD1. Germline-derived CDR1 and CDR2 are SQVTM and ANQGSEA. The CDR3 has 13 residues. CDR3 sequence reads: CGVEGTGNYGYTF. CDR3 coding DNA: TGCGGCGTTGAAGGGACAGGGAACTATGGCTACACCTTC.

This clonotype was seen a few times. The chain is built from TRBV7-9 and TRBJ1-4, with 7 bases matching TRBD1. Germline CDR1 SEHNR, CDR2 FQNEAQ (reference sequence). J gave up 7 bases and V 4 bases, and 3 bases lay outside the gene matches. The CDR3 runs to 13 residues. Written as DNA, the CDR3 is TGTGCCAGCAGCTCGACAGGGATTGAAAAACTGTTTTTT. It specifies CASSSTGIEKLFF. Together with reference TRBV7-9 and TRBJ1-4, the CDR3 gives the full variable domain: DTGVSQNPRHKITKRGQNVTFRCDPISEHNRLYWYRQTLGQGPEFLTYFQNEAQLEKSRLLSDRFSAERPKGSFSTLEIQRTEQGDSAMYLCASSSTGIEKLFFGSGTQLSVL.

This sequence joins TRBV4-3 and TRBJ2-7; D is perhaps TRBD1 (5 bases). CDR3 length: 14 residues. Trimming took off 0 bases at V and 6 bases at J, with 12 bases between the two ends. Germline V gene lookup returns CDR1 LGHNA and CDR2 YSLEER. CDR3 bases: TGCGCCAGCAGCCAAGACGGCAGGGAAGGCGAGCAGTACTTC. The encoded protein is CASSQDGREGEQYF.

There are a few counts of this clonotype. This chain connects TRBV18 to TRBJ1-4, with 7 bases aligning to TRBD1. There are 15 residues in the CDR3. CDR1 KGHSH and CDR2 LQKENI come from the germline V gene. J was trimmed by 5 bases and V by 4 bases; bases with no gene match: 7. CDR3 DNA: TGTGCCAGCTCACTGGGGACAGTACCAAATGAAAAACTGTTTTTT. Protein product: CASSLGTVPNEKLFF.

This clonotype appeared a few times. This chain joins TRBV4-3 and TRBJ2-1; 10 nucleotides align to TRBD2. The CDR3 extends over 17 amino acids. Germline CDR1 reads LGHNA; CDR2 reads YSLEER. The J segment lost 13 bases and the V segment lost 0 bases, leaving 15 bases of the junction unmatched. The CDR3 spells CASSQEPSGSGPTSQFF. The CDR3 DNA follows: TGCGCCAGCAGCCAAGAACCTAGCGGGAGTGGCCCTACTTCTCAGTTCTTC.

The chain employs TRBV6-7 and TRBJ1-2; D unresolved. TRBV6-7 counts as an open reading frame of uncertain function. V lost 5 bases and J 8 bases, leaving 24 bases between the germline ends. The CDR3 has 16 residues. The CDR3 coding sequence is TGTGCCAGCAGTCGACTCGCCGGGATGAGGATGAGAGGCTACACCTTC. Translation: CASSRLAGMRMRGYTF.

J is TRBJ2-5 and V is TRBV6-5; the D gene is possibly TRBD1 (5 bases). Trimming stripped 6 bases from V and 7 bases from J, with 15 bases between. Germline CDR1 and CDR2: MNHEY and SVGAGI. The CDR3 has 13 amino acids. DNA of the CDR3: TGTGCCAGCAGAAGGACCCCAACAGGGACCCAGTACTTC. Translating gives CASRRTPTGTQYF.

A word on this clonotype: No conserved phenylalanine or tryptophan is present at the end of the CDR3, so a read error is the likely explanation. The V gene is TRBV29-1, the J gene TRBJ2-1; 7 bases are shared with TRBD2. After removal of 8 bases from V and 2 bases from J, the junction contained 6 bases not matched to a gene. Germline assignment: CDR1 SQVTM and CDR2 ANQGSEA. The CDR3 runs 13 residues. CDR3 coding DNA: TGCAGCTCCGGGGGGAACACCTACAATGAGCAGTTCTTG. Translated: CSSGGNTYNEQFL.

This clonotype has ten or more counts. The V gene is TRBV11-1, the J gene TRBJ1-5; D gene ambiguous. V lost 3 bases and J lost 4, with 7 bases in between. Germline CDR1 reads SGHAT; CDR2 reads FQDESV (reference sequence). The CDR3 sequence is 13 residues long. The CDR3 region is CASSLAENQPQHF. The CDR3, as DNA: TGTGCCAGCAGCTTGGCCGAGAATCAGCCCCAGCATTTT.

This clonotype has only a few counts. This chain uses TRBV7-9 with TRBJ2-1; perhaps TRBD2 as D (5 bases). The CDR3 extends over 15 amino acids. The V and J ends lost 3 bases and 0 bases respectively, with 9 bases between them. Germline loops: CDR1 SEHNR, CDR2 FQNEAQ (reference sequence). The CDR3 coding sequence is TGTGCCAGCAGCTTCGAGCGGAGCTCCTACAATGAGCAGTTCTTC. It specifies CASSFERSSYNEQFF.

V usage is TRBV5-1 and J usage is TRBJ2-6; D not certain. The V gene lost 3 bases and the J gene lost 2 bases, with 9 bases spanning the gap. The CDR3 is 15 residues long. Per the germline V gene, CDR1 is SGHRS and CDR2 is YFSETQ. The CDR3 sequence: CASSSTVAGANVLTF. Here the CDR3 DNA reads TGCGCCAGCAGCTCGACGGTCGCTGGGGCCAACGTCCTGACTTTC.

The J gene is TRBJ2-2, the V gene TRBV28, with D possibly being TRBD1 or TRBD2 (5 bases each). V lost 3 bases, J lost 3 bases, and 8 bases lay in between. CDR3 length: 14 amino acids. Germline V gives CDR1 MDHEN, CDR2 SYDVKM. CDR3 protein: CASSFGGYTGELFF. The CDR3, as DNA: TGTGCCAGCAGTTTTGGGGGTTACACCGGGGAGCTGTTTTTT.

This chain connects TRBV6-5 to TRBJ2-1; 9 bases are shared with TRBD1. The J call may not be correct, given that the DNA end is closer to TRBJ2-5. The CDR3 spans 17 residues. Germline CDR1 reads MNHEY; CDR2 reads SVGAGI. The CDR3 protein is CASSYATSGTGMKTQYF. The CDR3 DNA is TGTGCCAGCAGTTACGCCACGAGCGGGACAGGGATGAAGACCCAGTACTTC.

This clonotype has just a few counts. The gene calls are TRBV20-1 and TRBJ2-3; D might be TRBD2 (5 bases). This CDR3 is 16 amino acids long. Germline V lookup: CDR1 DFQATT, CDR2 SNEGSKA (reference sequence). V was clipped by 0 bases and J by 2 bases, with 15 bases between them. The CDR3 region has the DNA TGCAGTGCTAGAGATCGGGCAGGAGGACTCACAGATACGCAGTATTTT. Its protein is CSARDRAGGLTDTQYF.

The rearrangement links TRBV13 to TRBJ2-6; TRBD1 matches 9 bases. This CDR3 is 18 amino acids long. V dropped 4 bases and J dropped 2; count of bases not matched to a gene: 9. The germline V gene encodes CDR1 PRHDT and CDR2 FYEKMQ (reference sequence). The CDR3 protein is CASSSSPGQGAGANVLTF. The CDR3 coding sequence is TGTGCCAGCAGCTCGTCTCCGGGACAGGGAGCTGGGGCCAACGTCCTGACTTTC.

The table lists this clonotype with a few counts. The J gene is TRBJ1-1, the V gene TRBV29-1; no clear D gene. V shed 1 base and J shed 10 bases, with 13 bases lying between them. From germline, CDR1 is SQVTM and CDR2 ANQGSEA. This CDR3 region has 12 residues. This CDR3 reads CSVEGPYEGAFF. CDR3 DNA sequence: TGCAGCGTTGAAGGCCCTTATGAGGGAGCTTTCTTT.

The chain recombines TRBV10-3 with TRBJ2-1; D is unclear. The DNA end is a closer match to TRBJ2-7, so the J assignment may be wrong. The CDR3 loop spans 16 amino acids. CDR1 and CDR2 (germline): ENHRY, SYGVKD. Here the CDR3 DNA reads TGTGCCATCAGTAAACCGGTGGAAAAGGGCTCCTACGAGCAGTACTTC. This gives the protein CAISKPVEKGSYEQYF.

This clonotype was counted ten times or more. The chain's CDR3 is CASSKEGQGASTDTQYF. The CDR3 nucleotides read TGTGCCAGCAGCAAAGAAGGACAGGGGGCTAGCACAGATACGCAGTATTTT. The chain uses TRBV21-1 and TRBJ2-3; the table's TRBD1 call for D was not verified on the DNA. TRBV21-1 is termed a pseudogene. The CDR3 extends over 17 amino acids.